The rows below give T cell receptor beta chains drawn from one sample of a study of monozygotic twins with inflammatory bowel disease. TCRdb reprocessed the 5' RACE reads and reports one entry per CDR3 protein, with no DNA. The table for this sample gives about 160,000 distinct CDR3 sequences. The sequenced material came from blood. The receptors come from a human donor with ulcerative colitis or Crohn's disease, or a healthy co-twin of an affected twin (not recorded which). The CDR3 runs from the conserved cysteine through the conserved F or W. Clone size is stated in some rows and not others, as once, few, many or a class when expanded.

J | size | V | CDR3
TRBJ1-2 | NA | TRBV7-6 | CASSSSSRGPNYGYTF
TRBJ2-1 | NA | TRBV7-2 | CASSLAASGSYNEQFF
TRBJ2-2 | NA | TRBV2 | CASSDLSLQAGELFF
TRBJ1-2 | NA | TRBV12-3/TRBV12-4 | CASSLGPLGGYTF
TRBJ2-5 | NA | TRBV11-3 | CASSLRDREETQYF
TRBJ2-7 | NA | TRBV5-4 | CASSFGDRGYEQYF
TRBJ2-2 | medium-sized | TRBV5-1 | CASSFQQTGELFF
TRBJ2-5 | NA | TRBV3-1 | CASSQDALAGVAETQYF
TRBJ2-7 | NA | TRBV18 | CASSPGDPVYEQYF
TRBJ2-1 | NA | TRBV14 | CASSFRTSGREQFF
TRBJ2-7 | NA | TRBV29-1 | CSVVSGKSSYEQYF
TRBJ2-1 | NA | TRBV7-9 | CASSPGRARYNEQFF
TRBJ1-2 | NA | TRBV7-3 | CASSLSMAQTGTGTYGYTF
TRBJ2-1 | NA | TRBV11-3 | CASSPFGYNEQFF
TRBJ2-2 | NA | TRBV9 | CASSTGGQSNTGELFF
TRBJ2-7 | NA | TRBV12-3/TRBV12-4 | CASSLNSGNSYEQYF
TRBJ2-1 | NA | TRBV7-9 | CASSWTVDNEQFF
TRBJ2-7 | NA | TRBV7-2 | CASSSLAGAYEQYF
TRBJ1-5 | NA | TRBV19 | CASTGTGGSNQPQHF
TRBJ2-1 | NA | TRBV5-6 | CASSPRTGEVGEQFF
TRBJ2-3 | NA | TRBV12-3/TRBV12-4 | CASSFPGDTQYF
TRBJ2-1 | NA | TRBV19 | CASSPRGSGFSSYNEQFF
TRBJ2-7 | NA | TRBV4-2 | CASSRLAGINEQYF
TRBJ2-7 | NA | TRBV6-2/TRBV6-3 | CASRPGLAGASYEQYF
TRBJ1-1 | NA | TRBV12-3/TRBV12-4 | CASILNTEAFF
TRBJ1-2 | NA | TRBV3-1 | CASSPRDRPRNGYTF
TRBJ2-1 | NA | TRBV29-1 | CSVGSKTGRNEQFF
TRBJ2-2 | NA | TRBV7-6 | CASSRTNPTRNTGELFF
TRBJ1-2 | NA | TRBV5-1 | CASSFGDREHYGYTF
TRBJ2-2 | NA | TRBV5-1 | CASEMPGELFF
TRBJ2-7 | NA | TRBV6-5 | CASGQSYEQYF
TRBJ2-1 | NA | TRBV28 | CASSLLSGRAQFF
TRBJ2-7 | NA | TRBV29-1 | CSVVTPGRGYEQYF
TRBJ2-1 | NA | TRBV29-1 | CSVARDDVPPVQFF
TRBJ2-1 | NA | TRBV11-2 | CASNPAAYNEQFF
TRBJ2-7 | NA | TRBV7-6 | CASSPGTSGGSGGEQYF
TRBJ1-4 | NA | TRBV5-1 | CASSLRQGPNEKLFF
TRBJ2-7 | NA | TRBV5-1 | CASSLYGQSYEQYF
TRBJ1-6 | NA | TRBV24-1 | CATSVGTDNSPLHF
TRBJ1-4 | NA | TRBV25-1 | CASGGTDNTNEKLFF
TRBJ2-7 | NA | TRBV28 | CASTARREQYF
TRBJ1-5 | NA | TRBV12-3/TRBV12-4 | CASTPGAGSQGAQHF
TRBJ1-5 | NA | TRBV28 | CASSLGGTQPQHF
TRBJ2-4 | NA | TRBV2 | CASSEVSGGLKNIQYF
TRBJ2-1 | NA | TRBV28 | CASSLGLAYSYNEQFF
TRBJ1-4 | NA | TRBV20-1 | CSAGESDRRKLFF
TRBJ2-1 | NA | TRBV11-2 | CASSLDRGQINEQFF
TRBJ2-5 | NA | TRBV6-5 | CASSFLGLAAQETQYF
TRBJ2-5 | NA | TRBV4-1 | CASSQDPGWGETQYF
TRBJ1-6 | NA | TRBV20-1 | CSARDIGQGSNSPLHF
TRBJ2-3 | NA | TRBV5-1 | CASRPSAGDTQYF
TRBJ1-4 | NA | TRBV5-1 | CASSGQGATNEKLFF
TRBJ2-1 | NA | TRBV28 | CASSSGLAILNEQFF
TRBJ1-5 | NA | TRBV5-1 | CASSWDGLNQPQHF
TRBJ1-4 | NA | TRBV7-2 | CASSLSVGEVFF
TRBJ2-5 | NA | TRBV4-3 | CASSQDTGKETQYF
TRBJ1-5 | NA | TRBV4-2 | CASSQDRGARGNQPQHF